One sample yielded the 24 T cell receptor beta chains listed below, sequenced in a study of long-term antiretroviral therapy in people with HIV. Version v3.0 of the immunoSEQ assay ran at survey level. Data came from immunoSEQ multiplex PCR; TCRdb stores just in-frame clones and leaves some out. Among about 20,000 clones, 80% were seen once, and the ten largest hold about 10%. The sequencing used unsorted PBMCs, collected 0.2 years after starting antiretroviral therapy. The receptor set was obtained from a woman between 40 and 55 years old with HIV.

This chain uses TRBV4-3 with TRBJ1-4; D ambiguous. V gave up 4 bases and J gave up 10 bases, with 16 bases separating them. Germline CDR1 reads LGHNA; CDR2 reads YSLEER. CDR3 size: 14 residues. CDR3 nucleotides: TGCGCCAGCAGCCCCCCAGGTGGTATCGGAAAACTGTTTTTT. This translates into CASSPPGGIGKLFF.

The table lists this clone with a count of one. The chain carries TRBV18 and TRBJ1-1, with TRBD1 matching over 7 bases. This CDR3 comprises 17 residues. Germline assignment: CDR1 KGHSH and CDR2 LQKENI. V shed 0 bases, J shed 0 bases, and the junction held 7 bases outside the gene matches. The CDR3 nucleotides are TGTGCCAGCTCACCACCAAACAGGGGCAATATGAACACTGAAGCTTTCTTT. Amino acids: CASSPPNRGNMNTEAFF.

DNA for the CDR3: TGTGCCAGTAGTGACTACCCAGGCGCAGTTCATGAAAAACTGTTTTTT. Translated: CASSDYPGAVHEKLFF. This chain connects TRBV19 to TRBJ1-4; D ambiguous. V dropped 5 bases and J dropped 6 bases, with 19 bases sitting between them. Germline V gene sequence: CDR1 LNHDA, CDR2 SQIVND (reference sequence). CDR3 length equals 16 residues.

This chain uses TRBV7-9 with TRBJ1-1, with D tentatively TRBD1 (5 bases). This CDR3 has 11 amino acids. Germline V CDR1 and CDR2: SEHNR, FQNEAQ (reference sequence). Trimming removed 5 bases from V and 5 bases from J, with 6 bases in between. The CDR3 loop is CASSRQTEAFF. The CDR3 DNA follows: TGTGCCAGCAGCCGACAGACTGAAGCTTTCTTT.

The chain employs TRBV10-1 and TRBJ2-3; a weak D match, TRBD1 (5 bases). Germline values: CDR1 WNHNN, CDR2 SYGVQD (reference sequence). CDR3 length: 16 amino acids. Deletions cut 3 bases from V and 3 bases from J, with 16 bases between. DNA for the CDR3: TGCGCCAGCAGTGACCGACAGAGTAGTGGGACAGATACGCAGTATTTT. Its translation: CASSDRQSSGTDTQYF.

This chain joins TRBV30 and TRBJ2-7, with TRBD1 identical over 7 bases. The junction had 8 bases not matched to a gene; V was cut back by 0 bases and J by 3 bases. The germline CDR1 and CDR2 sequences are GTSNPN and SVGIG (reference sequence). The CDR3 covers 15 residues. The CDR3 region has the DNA TGTGCCTGGAGTGTAGAGGGACAGCTATACTACGAGCAGTACTTC. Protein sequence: CAWSVEGQLYYEQYF.

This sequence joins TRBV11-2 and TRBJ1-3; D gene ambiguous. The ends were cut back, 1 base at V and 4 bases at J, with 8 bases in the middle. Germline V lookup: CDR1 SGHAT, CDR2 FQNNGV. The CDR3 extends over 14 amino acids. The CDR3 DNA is TGTGCCAGCAGCTTAGCTGGCCTCGGAAACACCATATATTTT. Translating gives CASSLAGLGNTIYF.

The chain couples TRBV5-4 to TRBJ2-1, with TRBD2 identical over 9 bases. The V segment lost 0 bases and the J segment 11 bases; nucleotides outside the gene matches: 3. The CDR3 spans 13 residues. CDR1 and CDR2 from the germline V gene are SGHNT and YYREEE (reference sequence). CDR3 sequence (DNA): TGTGCCAGCAGCTTGGGACTAGCGGACAAGCAGTTCTTC. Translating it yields CASSLGLADKQFF.

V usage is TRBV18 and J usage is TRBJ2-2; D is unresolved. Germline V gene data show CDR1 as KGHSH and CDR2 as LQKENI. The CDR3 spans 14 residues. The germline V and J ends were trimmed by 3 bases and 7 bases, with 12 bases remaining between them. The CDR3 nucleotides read TGTGCCAGCTCACCCGGACCGGGCGGCGGGGAGCTGTTTTTT. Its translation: CASSPGPGGGELFF.

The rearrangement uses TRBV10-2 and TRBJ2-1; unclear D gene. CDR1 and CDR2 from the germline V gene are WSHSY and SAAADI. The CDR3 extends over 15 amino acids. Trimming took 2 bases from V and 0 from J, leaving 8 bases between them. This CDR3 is CASSETPSSYNEQFF. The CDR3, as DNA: TGCGCCAGCAGTGAGACGCCGAGCTCCTACAATGAGCAGTTCTTC.

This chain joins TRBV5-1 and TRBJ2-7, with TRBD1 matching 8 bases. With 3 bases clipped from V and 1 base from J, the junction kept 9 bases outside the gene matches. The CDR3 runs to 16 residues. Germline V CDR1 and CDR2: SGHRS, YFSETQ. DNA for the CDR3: TGCGCCAGCAGCTGGACGACAGGGGTCCTATCCTACGAGCAGTACTTC. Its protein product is CASSWTTGVLSYEQYF.

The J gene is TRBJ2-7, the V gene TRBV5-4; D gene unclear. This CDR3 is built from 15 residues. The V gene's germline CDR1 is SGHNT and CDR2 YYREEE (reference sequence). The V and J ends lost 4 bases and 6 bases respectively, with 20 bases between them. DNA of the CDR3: TGTGCCAGCAGCCCTACGGACGGATCCCCAACCGAGCAGTACTTC. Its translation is CASSPTDGSPTEQYF.

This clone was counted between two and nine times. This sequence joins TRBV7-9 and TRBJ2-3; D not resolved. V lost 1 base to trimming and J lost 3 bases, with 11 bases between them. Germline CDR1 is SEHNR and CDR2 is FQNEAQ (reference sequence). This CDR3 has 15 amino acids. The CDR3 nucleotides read TGTGCCAGCAGCTTAGTGGCAGCTCCTACAGATACGCAGTATTTT. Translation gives CASSLVAAPTDTQYF.

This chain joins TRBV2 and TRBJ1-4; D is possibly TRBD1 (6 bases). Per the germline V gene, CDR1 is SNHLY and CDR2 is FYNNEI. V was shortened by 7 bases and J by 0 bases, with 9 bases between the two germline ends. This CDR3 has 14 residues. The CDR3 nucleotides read TGTGCCAGCAAGGGGGTTTCAACTAATGAAAAACTGTTTTTT. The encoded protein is CASKGVSTNEKLFF.

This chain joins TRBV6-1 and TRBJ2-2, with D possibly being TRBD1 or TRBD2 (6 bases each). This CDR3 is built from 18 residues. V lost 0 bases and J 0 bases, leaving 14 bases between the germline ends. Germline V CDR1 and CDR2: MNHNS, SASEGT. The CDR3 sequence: CASSEALLGGANTGELFF. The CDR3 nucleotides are TGTGCCAGCAGTGAAGCCCTCCTGGGGGGCGCGAACACCGGGGAGCTGTTTTTT.

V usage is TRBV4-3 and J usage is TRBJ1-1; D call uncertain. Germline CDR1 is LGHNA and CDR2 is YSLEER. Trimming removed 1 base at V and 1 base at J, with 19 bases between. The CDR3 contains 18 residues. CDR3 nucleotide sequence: TGCGCCAGCAGCCAAGCGCCGGCAGGTGTTTTTAGGAACACTGAAGCTTTCTTT. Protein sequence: CASSQAPAGVFRNTEAFF.

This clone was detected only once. The CDR3 loop reads CASSRGASLIFYGYTF. The CDR3 DNA sequence: TGTGCCAGTAGTAGGGGGGCCAGTCTAATTTTCTATGGCTACACCTTC. V usage is TRBV19 and J usage is TRBJ1-2, with D possibly matching TRBD1 (6 bases). CDR3 length: 16 amino acids. Trimming took off 4 bases at V and 4 bases at J, with 19 bases between the two ends. Per the germline V gene, CDR1 is LNHDA and CDR2 is SQIVND (reference sequence).

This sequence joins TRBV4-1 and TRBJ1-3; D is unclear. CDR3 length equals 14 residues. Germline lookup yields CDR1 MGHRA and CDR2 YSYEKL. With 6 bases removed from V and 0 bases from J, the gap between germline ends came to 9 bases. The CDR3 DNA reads TGCGCCAGCAGGGGCTCCTCCTCTGGAAACACCATATATTTT. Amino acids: CASRGSSSGNTIYF.

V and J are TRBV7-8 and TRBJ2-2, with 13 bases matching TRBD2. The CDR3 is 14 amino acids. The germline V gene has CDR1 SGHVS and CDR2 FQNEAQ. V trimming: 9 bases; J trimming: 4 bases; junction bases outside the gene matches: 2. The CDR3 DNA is TGTGCCAGTCGACTAGCGGGGGGCACCGGGGAGCTGTTTTTT. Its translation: CASRLAGGTGELFF.

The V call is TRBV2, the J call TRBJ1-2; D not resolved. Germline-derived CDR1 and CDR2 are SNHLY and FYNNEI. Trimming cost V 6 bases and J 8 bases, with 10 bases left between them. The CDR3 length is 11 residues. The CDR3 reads CASSPSVGYTF. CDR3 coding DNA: TGTGCCAGCAGCCCCTCAGTAGGCTACACCTTC.

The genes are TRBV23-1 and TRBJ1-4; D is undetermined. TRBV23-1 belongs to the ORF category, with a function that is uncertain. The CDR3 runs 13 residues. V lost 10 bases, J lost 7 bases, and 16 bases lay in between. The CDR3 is CANRGGSFEKLFF. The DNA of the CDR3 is TGCGCCAACCGGGGAGGGTCCTTTGAAAAACTGTTTTTT.

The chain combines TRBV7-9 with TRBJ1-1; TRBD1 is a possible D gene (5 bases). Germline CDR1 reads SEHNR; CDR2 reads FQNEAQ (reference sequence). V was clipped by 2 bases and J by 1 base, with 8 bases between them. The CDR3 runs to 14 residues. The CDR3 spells CASSLLQGNTEAFF. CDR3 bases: TGTGCCAGCAGCTTACTTCAGGGGAACACTGAAGCTTTCTTT.

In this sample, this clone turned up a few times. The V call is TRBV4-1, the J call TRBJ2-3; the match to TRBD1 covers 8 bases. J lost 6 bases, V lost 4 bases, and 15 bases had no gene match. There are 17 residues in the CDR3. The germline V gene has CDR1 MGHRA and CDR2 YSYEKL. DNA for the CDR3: TGCGCCAGCAGCCTGACAGGACAGGGATTCTTGGAGGATACGCAGTATTTT. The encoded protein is CASSLTGQGFLEDTQYF.

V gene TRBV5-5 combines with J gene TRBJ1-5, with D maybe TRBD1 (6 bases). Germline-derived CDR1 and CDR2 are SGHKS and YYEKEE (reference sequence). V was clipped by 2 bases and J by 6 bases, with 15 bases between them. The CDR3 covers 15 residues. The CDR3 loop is CASSLSGVGGQPQHF. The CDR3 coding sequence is TGTGCCAGCAGCTTATCAGGGGTGGGCGGTCAGCCCCAGCATTTT.